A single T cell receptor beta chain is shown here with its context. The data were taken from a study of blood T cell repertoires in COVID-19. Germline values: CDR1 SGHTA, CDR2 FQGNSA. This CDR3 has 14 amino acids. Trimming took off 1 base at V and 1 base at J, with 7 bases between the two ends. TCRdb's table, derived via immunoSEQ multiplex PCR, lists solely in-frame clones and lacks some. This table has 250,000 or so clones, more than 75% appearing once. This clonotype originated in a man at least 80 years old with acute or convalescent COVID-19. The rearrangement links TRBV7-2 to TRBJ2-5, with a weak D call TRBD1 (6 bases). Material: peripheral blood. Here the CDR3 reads CASSLGGGQETQYF. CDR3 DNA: TGTGCCAGCAGCTTAGGAGGGGGCCAAGAGACCCAGTACTTC. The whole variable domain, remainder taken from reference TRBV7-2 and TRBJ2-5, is GAGVSQSPSNKVTEKGKDVELRCDPISGHTALYWYRQSLGQGLEFLIYFQGNSAPDKSGLPSDRFSAERTGGSVSTLTIQRTQQEDSAVYLCASSLGGGQETQYFGPGTRLLVL.